A selection of T cell receptor beta chains follows, all from one sample in a study of blood T cell repertoires in COVID-19. Here immunoSEQ multiplex PCR was the method, and the copy in TCRdb shows in-frame clones only, minus some. Of under 110,000 clones in the sample, 91% were seen once. Sequencing used peripheral blood. The origin of the receptors is a man between 50 and 59 years old with acute or convalescent COVID-19. The CDR3 runs from the conserved cysteine through the conserved F or W. The D gene is left open where the match is weak. Size values are once, few and many counts, or a class for expanded clones, and some rows have none.

J	D	size	V	CDR3	DNA
TRBJ1-1	TRBD1	once	TRBV28	CASRTGLVNTEAFF	TGTGCCAGCAGGACAGGGTTGGTGAACACTGAAGCTTTCTTT
TRBJ1-5	NA	few	TRBV24-1	CATTGGNQPQHF	TGTGCCACCACTGGGGGGAATCAGCCCCAGCATTTT
TRBJ1-3	TRBD1	NA	TRBV19	CASSGQVGNTIYF	TGTGCCAGTAGTGGACAGGTTGGAAACACCATATATTTT
TRBJ2-3	TRBD2	NA	TRBV19	CASNRLAGGDTQYF	TGTGCCAGTAATCGGCTAGCGGGAGGGGATACGCAGTATTTT
TRBJ2-7	NA	NA	TRBV5-1	CASSSRTDYKDEQYF	TGCGCCAGCAGCTCAAGGACGGACTACAAAGACGAGCAGTACTTC
TRBJ1-2	TRBD1	NA	TRBV15	CATNIGGQGKNYGYTF	TGTGCCACCAACATAGGGGGACAGGGGAAAAACTATGGCTACACCTTC
TRBJ1-2	NA	NA	TRBV27	CASSFSPTNYGYTF	TGTGCCAGCAGTTTTTCCCCTACTAACTATGGCTACACCTTC
TRBJ2-1	NA	NA	TRBV15	CATSRDGVTDSSNEQFF	TGTGCCACCAGCAGAGATGGCGTTACGGACAGCAGCAATGAGCAGTTCTTC
TRBJ1-2	NA	NA	TRBV7-8	CASSLARAGVGYTF	TGTGCCAGCAGCTTAGCGAGGGCAGGGGTTGGCTACACCTTC
TRBJ1-3	NA	NA	TRBV5-1	CASSLSGNTIYF	TGCGCCAGCAGCTTGTCGGGAAACACCATATATTTT
TRBJ2-7	TRBD1	few	TRBV7-9	CASSLGQGTYEQYF	TGTGCCAGCAGCTTGGGACAGGGGACCTACGAGCAGTACTTC
TRBJ2-5	NA	NA	TRBV7-3	CASSRSGQSQETQYF	TGTGCCAGCAGCCGTTCCGGACAGTCCCAAGAGACCCAGTACTTC
TRBJ2-7	NA	once	TRBV2	CASRAGSYEQYF	TGTGCCAGCAGGGCGGGGAGCTACGAGCAGTACTTC
TRBJ2-3	NA	few	TRBV6-5	CASSPTYTDTQYF	TGTGCCAGCAGCCCCACCTACACAGATACGCAGTATTTT
TRBJ1-2	NA	NA	TRBV18	CASSPGQGYYGYTF	TGTGCCAGCTCACCAGGGCAGGGATACTATGGCTACACCTTC
TRBJ2-7	TRBD1	NA	TRBV5-1	CASSSNIPGQGLYEQYF	TGCGCCAGCAGCTCTAACATCCCGGGACAGGGCCTTTACGAGCAGTACTTC
TRBJ1-1	TRBD1	NA	TRBV2	CASSLGQGNTEAFF	TGTGCCAGCAGTTTGGGACAGGGCAACACTGAAGCTTTCTTT
TRBJ1-6	NA	once	TRBV14	CASSQGPQGASFNSPLHF	TGTGCCAGCAGCCAAGGGCCCCAGGGTGCCTCTTTTAATTCACCCCTCCACTTT
TRBJ1-2	TRBD1	NA	TRBV5-1	CASSLAGTGNYGYTF	TGCGCCAGCAGCTTGGCCGGGACAGGGAACTATGGCTACACCTTC
TRBJ1-2	TRBD1	NA	TRBV19	CASTPGQGIYTF	TGTGCCAGTACCCCGGGACAGGGTATTTACACCTTC
TRBJ1-2	NA	NA	TRBV19	CASKADRRYYGYTF	TGTGCGTCCAAAGCGGACCGACGTTACTATGGCTACACCTTC
TRBJ1-5	NA	NA	TRBV16	CASSQSRFSNQPQHF	TGTGCCAGCAGCCAATCGCGATTTAGCAATCAGCCCCAGCATTTT
TRBJ1-3	NA	NA	TRBV18	CASSPSRSGNTIYF	TGTGCCAGCTCACCGTCGCGATCTGGAAACACCATATATTTT
TRBJ1-2	TRBD1	NA	TRBV6-6	CASRDIGGQSYGYTF	TGTGCCAGCAGAGATATTGGGGGACAGAGCTATGGCTACACCTTC
TRBJ2-1	NA	NA	TRBV11-2	CASSLDLRGNNEQFF	TGTGCCAGCAGCTTAGATCTCCGGGGAAACAATGAGCAGTTCTTC
TRBJ2-5	TRBD1	NA	TRBV2	CASSGPGTGSGETQYF	TGTGCCAGCAGTGGCCCCGGGACAGGGTCCGGAGAGACCCAGTACTTC
TRBJ2-7	NA	NA	TRBV6-2/TRBV6-3	CASSFNGRGEQYF	TGTGCCAGCAGTTTCAACGGGCGGGGAGAGCAGTACTTC
TRBJ2-7	TRBD2	NA	TRBV5-4	CASSVGLAGASSYEQYF	TGTGCCAGCAGCGTAGGACTAGCGGGGGCCTCCTCCTACGAGCAGTACTTC
TRBJ1-1	TRBD1	NA	TRBV19	CASSKWTGREDTEAFF	TGTGCCAGTAGTAAATGGACAGGGCGTGAGGACACTGAAGCTTTCTTT
TRBJ1-4	TRBD1	NA	TRBV5-5	CASSLTGTELFF	TGTGCCAGCAGCTTGACCGGGACAGAACTGTTTTTT
TRBJ2-6	NA	NA	TRBV7-2	CASSFKLSGANVLTF	TGTGCCAGCAGCTTTAAACTCTCTGGGGCCAACGTCCTGACTTTC
TRBJ1-5	TRBD1	NA	TRBV5-1	CASSLAGGQYQPQHF	TGCGCCAGCAGCTTGGCCGGGGGACAGTATCAGCCCCAGCATTTT
TRBJ1-6	NA	few	TRBV15	CATSRRQGSDSPLHF	TGTGCCACCAGCAGACGCCAGGGTTCCGATTCACCCCTCCACTTT
TRBJ2-1	TRBD2	NA	TRBV4-2	CASSQIAGRSSYNEQFF	TGTGCCAGCAGCCAAATAGCGGGCAGAAGCTCCTACAATGAGCAGTTCTTC
TRBJ1-5	TRBD1	NA	TRBV5-1	CASSLQGGENQPQHF	TGCGCCAGCAGCTTACAAGGGGGCGAAAATCAGCCCCAGCATTTT
TRBJ2-7	NA	NA	TRBV12-5	CASGLVGGPYEQYF	TGTGCTAGTGGTTTGGTCGGGGGGCCCTACGAGCAGTACTTC
TRBJ2-7	NA	NA	TRBV28	CASSPGATGPLEQYF	TGTGCCAGCAGCCCCGGGGCGACAGGCCCTCTGGAGCAGTACTTC
TRBJ2-7	NA	NA	TRBV6-2/TRBV6-3	CASSYTSYPYEQYF	TGTGCCAGCAGTTACACTAGCTACCCCTACGAGCAGTACTTC
TRBJ2-6	NA	NA	TRBV19	CASSISSRRVAGANVLTF	TGTGCCAGTAGTATATCGTCCCGCAGGGTAGCTGGGGCCAACGTCCTGACTTTC
TRBJ1-3	TRBD1	NA	TRBV10-3	CAISESGQGAYFSGNTIYF	TGTGCCATCAGTGAGTCAGGACAGGGGGCTTATTTCTCTGGAAACACCATATATTTT
TRBJ1-4	TRBD1	NA	TRBV19	CASSGTGGIEKLFF	TGTGCCAGTTCGGGTACAGGGGGAATTGAAAAACTGTTTTTT
TRBJ1-1	NA	NA	TRBV28	CASSMGQFEAFF	TGTGCCAGCAGTATGGGGCAGTTTGAAGCTTTCTTT
TRBJ2-2	NA	once	TRBV6-5	CASRIYTGELFF	TGTGCCAGCAGAATCTACACCGGGGAGCTGTTTTTT
TRBJ2-7	NA	NA	TRBV7-3	CASSLNELSYEQYF	TGTGCCAGCAGCTTAAACGAACTCTCCTACGAGCAGTACTTC
TRBJ2-7	TRBD1	once	TRBV4-3	CASSQEIWMRGQGFYEQYF	TGCGCCAGCAGCCAAGAAATATGGATGCGGGGACAGGGGTTCTACGAGCAGTACTTC
TRBJ2-5	NA	NA	TRBV29-1	CSVCRGSCEKETQYF	TGCAGCGTGTGCAGGGGATCCTGTGAAAAAGAGACCCAGTACTTC
TRBJ1-1	TRBD1	NA	TRBV28	CASSLTGTVAANTEAFF	TGTGCCAGCAGTCTGACCGGGACAGTGGCTGCCAACACTGAAGCTTTCTTT
TRBJ2-7	TRBD1	NA	TRBV5-1	CASSLGVTGAYEQYF	TGCGCCAGCAGCTTGGGGGTGACAGGGGCCTACGAGCAGTACTTC
TRBJ2-5	NA	NA	TRBV3-1/TRBV3-2	CASSPTEQETQYF	TGTGCCAGCAGCCCGACAGAGCAAGAGACCCAGTACTTC
TRBJ2-1	NA	NA	TRBV14	CASSQDRTLSSYNEQFF	TGTGCCAGCAGCCAAGATCGCACCTTGAGCTCCTACAATGAGCAGTTCTTC
TRBJ2-1	TRBD2	once	TRBV6-2/TRBV6-3	CASSYASGGAVEQFF	TGTGCCAGCAGTTACGCTAGCGGGGGGGCGGTTGAGCAGTTCTTC
TRBJ1-4	NA	NA	TRBV6-5	CASSYSGTPDEKLFF	TGTGCCAGCAGTTACTCCGGGACACCTGATGAAAAACTGTTTTTT
TRBJ2-7	TRBD1	NA	TRBV5-4	CASSITGASTYEQYF	TGTGCCAGCAGCATTACAGGGGCAAGTACCTACGAGCAGTACTTC